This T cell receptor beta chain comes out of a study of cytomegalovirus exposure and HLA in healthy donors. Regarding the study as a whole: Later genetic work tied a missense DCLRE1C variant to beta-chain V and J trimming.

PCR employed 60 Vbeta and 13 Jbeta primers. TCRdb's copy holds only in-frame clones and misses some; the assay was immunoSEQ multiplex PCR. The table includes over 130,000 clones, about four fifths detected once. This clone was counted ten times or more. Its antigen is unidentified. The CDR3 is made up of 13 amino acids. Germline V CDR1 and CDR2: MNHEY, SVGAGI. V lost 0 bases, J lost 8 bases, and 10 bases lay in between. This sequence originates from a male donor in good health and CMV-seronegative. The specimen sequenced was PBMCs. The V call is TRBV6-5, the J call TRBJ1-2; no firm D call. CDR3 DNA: TGTGCCAGCAGTTACTCGAGGGTCAGCGGCTACACCTTC. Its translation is CASSYSRVSGYTF.